This TCR beta chain was profiled in a study of blood T cell repertoires in COVID-19. The CDR3 runs to 15 residues. Germline values: CDR1 SGHKS, CDR2 YYEKEE (reference sequence). Between the trimmed V and J ends, which lost 1 base and 4 bases, there was a span of 14 bases. Seattle's enrolled individuals joined amid active infection and were then monitored longitudinally. Sequencing used immunoSEQ multiplex PCR; TCRdb keeps in-frame clones, though not all of them. Of about 440,000 clones in the sample, roughly 88% were seen once. The sequenced material came from peripheral blood. This TCR was sampled from a woman aged 45-65 years with COVID-19, enrolled during active disease. The chain employs TRBV5-5 and TRBJ2-5; D is perhaps TRBD2 (5 bases). CDR3 coding DNA: TGTGCCAGCAGCTTGCGAGGGCCTCCCGCAGAGACCCAGTACTTC. Translated, it gives CASSLRGPPAETQYF.